This T cell receptor beta chain was observed in a study of shared clonotypes between healthy human individuals. CDR3 length: 16 residues. CDR1 and CDR2 from the germline V gene are ENHRY and SYGVKD. Unmatched junction bases numbered 16, after V lost 10 bases and J lost 3 bases. TCRdb's table, derived via immunoSEQ multiplex PCR, lists solely in-frame clones and lacks some. Altogether about 2.4 million clones are present, about 92% being singletons, with the ten largest covering 0.13% to 0.15%. The V and J genes are TRBV10-3 and TRBJ2-3; 7 bases line up with TRBD2. What was sequenced was naive CD4+ T cells sorted from blood. The subset here: CD45RA+ positively selected. This TCR derives from a man younger than 35 in good health. The CDR3 sequence is CASAETPGAGTDTQYF. CDR3 DNA: TGTGCCAGCGCGGAAACCCCTGGAGCGGGGACAGATACGCAGTATTTT.